A single sample gave rise to the 8 T cell receptor beta chains below, sequenced in a study of Ad26.COV2.S vaccination and SARS-CoV-2 variants. The repertoire was sequenced with immunoSEQ multiplex PCR; TCRdb's copy has only in-frame clones and lacks some. The table shows more than 300,000 clones, with around 89% occurring only once. Specified treatment: 15 to 20 received Ad26.COV2.S at low or high dose, single or two shots; about five received placebo; per-sample allocation not given. The study sampled participants on day 63 after the first vaccine or placebo injection. The sample consisted of peripheral blood, taken in a trial of Ad26.COV2.S vaccine versus placebo. These receptors came from a person aged 18-65 years who received the Ad26.COV2.S COVID-19 vaccine or a placebo.

The chain recombines TRBV9 with TRBJ1-5, with unresolved D. Looked up from germline, CDR1 is SGDLS and CDR2 is YYNGEE. This CDR3 has 13 amino acids. With 3 bases removed from V and 2 bases from J, the gap between germline ends came to 6 bases. CDR3 DNA: TGTGCCAGCAGCGCAGAGGGCAATCAGCCCCAGCATTTT. As protein: CASSAEGNQPQHF.

The rearrangement uses TRBV11-3 and TRBJ2-2, with TRBD2 as a possible D gene (6 bases). V was shortened by 1 base and J by 6 bases, with 12 bases between the two germline ends. Germline V gene lookup returns CDR1 SGHNT and CDR2 YENEEA. This CDR3 is 15 amino acids long. This CDR3 reads CASSLGLGSPGELFF. CDR3 sequence (DNA): TGTGCCAGCAGCTTAGGACTAGGTAGTCCCGGGGAGCTGTTTTTT. Variable domain in full (rest from reference TRBV11-3 and TRBJ2-2): EAGVVQSPRYKIIEKKQPVAFWCNPISGHNTLYWYLQNLGQGPELLIRYENEEAVDDSQLPKDRFSAERLKGVDSTLKIQPAELGDSAVYLCASSLGLGSPGELFFGEGSRLTVL.

The chain employs TRBV5-1 and TRBJ1-1, with TRBD1 matching 9 bases. V was clipped by 0 bases and J by 4 bases; unmatched bases: 7. Germline CDR1 and CDR2: SGHRS and YFSETQ. The CDR3 has 16 amino acids. The CDR3 DNA is TGCGCCAGCAGCTTGGGGACAGGGGCATCGAGCACTGAAGCTTTCTTT. Encoded protein: CASSLGTGASSTEAFF.

The V and J genes are TRBV6-6 and TRBJ2-1; weak D call: TRBD2 (5 bases). CDR1 is MNHNY and CDR2 is SVGAGI in the germline V gene (reference sequence). V was pared by 6 bases and J by 0 bases, with 6 bases between. There are 13 residues in the CDR3. CDR3 nucleotides: TGTGCCAGCAGAGAGGGCTCCTACAATGAGCAGTTCTTC. It codes for CASREGSYNEQFF.

The V and J genes are TRBV3-1 (or the pseudogene TRBV3-2) and TRBJ2-1, with 7 bases lining up with TRBD2. Trimming cost V 3 bases and J 5 bases; bases outside gene matches: 10. This CDR3 contains 16 residues. Germline loops: CDR1 LGHDT, CDR2 YNNKEL (reference sequence). This CDR3 is CASSHRTSSLHNEQFF. The CDR3, as DNA: TGTGCCAGCAGCCACAGGACTAGTTCTCTTCACAATGAGCAGTTCTTC.

This clone has just one count. The rearrangement uses TRBV6-2 or TRBV6-3 and TRBJ1-2; 7 bases match TRBD1. The germline gives CDR1 MNHEY, CDR2 SVGEGT. CDR3 size: 15 residues. V lost 5 bases and J lost 0; bases outside the gene matches: 6. The CDR3 DNA reads TGTGCCAGCAGTAACCCGGGACAGACTAACTATGGCTACACCTTC. It encodes CASSNPGQTNYGYTF.

The V gene is TRBV28, the J gene TRBJ1-1; 8 bases fit TRBD1. This CDR3 region has 16 residues. Looked up from germline, CDR1 is MDHEN and CDR2 is SYDVKM. With 5 bases clipped from V and 0 bases from J, the junction kept 8 bases outside the gene matches. The DNA of the CDR3 is TGTGCCAGCAGTCTCCACTCGGACAGGGTGAACACTGAAGCTTTCTTT. Its protein product is CASSLHSDRVNTEAFF.

The chain joins TRBV4-2 to TRBJ2-3; D is undetermined. The CDR3 has 14 residues. Germline values: CDR1 LGHNA, CDR2 YNFKEQ. Trimming cost V 0 bases and J 8 bases, with 12 bases left between them. Here the CDR3 reads CASSQDARMSTQYF. The CDR3 DNA follows: TGTGCCAGCAGCCAAGACGCTAGGATGAGTACGCAGTATTTT.